The 17 T cell receptor beta chains below come from one sample, sequenced in a study of blood T cell repertoires in COVID-19. Data came from immunoSEQ multiplex PCR; TCRdb stores just in-frame clones and leaves some out. Of roughly 300,000 clones listed, more than 85% are singletons. Material for sequencing was PBMCs or T cells enriched from blood (not recorded which). Every receptor here comes from a woman between 25 and 40 years old who had recovered from COVID-19.

The rearrangement uses TRBV4-3 and TRBJ2-1; 11 bases fit TRBD1. Per the germline V gene, CDR1 is LGHNA and CDR2 is YSLEER. The V segment lost 3 bases and the J segment 6 bases; nucleotides outside the gene matches: 1. This CDR3 is 14 amino acids long. The CDR3 sequence: CASSHGTGGNEQFF. CDR3 bases: TGCGCCAGCAGCCATGGGACAGGGGGCAATGAGCAGTTCTTC.

This clone was seen a single time. The chain combines TRBV19 with TRBJ1-5, with D perhaps matching TRBD1 (6 bases). The germline gives CDR1 LNHDA, CDR2 SQIVND (reference sequence). CDR3 size: 16 residues. V lost 4 bases and J lost 8, with 21 bases in between. CDR3 in amino acids: CASSTPSIYRDKPQHF. CDR3 coding DNA: TGTGCCAGTAGTACTCCGTCAATCTACAGGGATAAGCCCCAGCATTTT.

The V gene is TRBV10-3, the J gene TRBJ1-1, with a weak D call TRBD1 (5 bases). Trimming took off 8 bases at V and 4 bases at J, with 11 bases between the two ends. In germline, CDR1 is ENHRY, CDR2 SYGVKD. This CDR3 comprises 12 residues. The CDR3 sequence: CAIQGVGTEAFF. The DNA of the CDR3 is TGTGCCATCCAAGGGGTGGGCACTGAAGCTTTCTTT.

The chain uses TRBV28 and TRBJ1-2; TRBD1 is a possible D gene (6 bases). The V end lost 6 bases, the J end lost 4 bases, and 12 bases lay between the germline ends. CDR1 is MDHEN and CDR2 is SYDVKM in the germline V gene. The CDR3 length is 13 residues. The CDR3 bases are TGTGCCAGCAGAAGGGACATACTCTATGGCTACACCTTC. Amino acid sequence: CASRRDILYGYTF.

The chain couples TRBV5-1 to TRBJ1-3; 7 bases agree with TRBD1. From germline, CDR1 is SGHRS and CDR2 YFSETQ. The junction had 3 bases not matched to a gene; V was cut back by 4 bases and J by 2 bases. This CDR3 has 14 amino acids. CDR3 region: CASSETGAGNTIYF. The CDR3 nucleotides are TGCGCCAGCAGCGAAACAGGGGCTGGAAACACCATATATTTT.

This sequence joins TRBV7-2 and TRBJ2-5; TRBD2 might be the D (6 bases). This CDR3 spans 14 amino acids. Germline V gene sequence: CDR1 SGHTA, CDR2 FQGNSA. With 0 bases removed from V and 5 bases from J, the gap between germline ends came to 10 bases. DNA of the CDR3: TGTGCCAGCAGCTTAGCGGTAGGAGGGGAGACCCAGTACTTC. Translating it yields CASSLAVGGETQYF.

The chain uses TRBV7-2 and TRBJ2-3, with D possibly being TRBD2 (5 bases). The CDR3 contains 15 residues. Germline V gene sequence: CDR1 SGHTA, CDR2 FQGNSA. The V and J ends lost 1 base and 0 bases respectively, with 8 bases between them. The CDR3 sequence is CASSLVRTSTDTQYF. The CDR3 bases are TGTGCCAGCAGCTTAGTACGGACTAGCACAGATACGCAGTATTTT.

The chain carries TRBV27 and TRBJ2-3; 7 nucleotides line up with TRBD2. V dropped 4 bases and J dropped 2; count of bases not matched to a gene: 6. The CDR3 consists of 15 residues. CDR1 is MNHEY and CDR2 is SMNVEV in the germline V gene (reference sequence). In DNA, the CDR3 is TGTGCCAGCAGTTCCCGGGGGAGGGACACAGATACGCAGTATTTT. Residues: CASSSRGRDTDTQYF.

The chain employs TRBV7-9 and TRBJ1-5, with 7 positions matching TRBD1. Germline V gene data show CDR1 as SEHNR and CDR2 as FQNEAQ (reference sequence). V dropped 1 base and J dropped 5; count of bases not matched to a gene: 8. There are 16 residues in the CDR3. The CDR3 sequence is CASSLEKLGQHQPQHF. As DNA, the CDR3 is TGTGCCAGCAGCTTAGAGAAGTTGGGACAGCATCAGCCCCAGCATTTT.

The gene calls are TRBV7-2 and TRBJ1-5, with D perhaps TRBD1 (6 bases). Germline V gives CDR1 SGHTA, CDR2 FQGNSA. V was clipped by 1 base and J by 2 bases, with 9 bases between them. CDR3 length: 15 amino acids. In nucleotides, the CDR3 is TGTGCCAGCAGCTTAGAACAGGGTGGCAATCAGCCCCAGCATTTT. Protein product: CASSLEQGGNQPQHF.

V and J are TRBV10-3 and TRBJ1-5; the match to TRBD1 covers 9 bases. Germline V lookup: CDR1 ENHRY, CDR2 SYGVKD. Trimming at V came to 10 bases and at J to 5 bases, leaving 6 bases not matched to a gene. The CDR3 extends over 13 amino acids. The CDR3 loop is CATRDRVDQPQHF. CDR3 nucleotide sequence: TGTGCCACCCGGGACAGGGTCGATCAGCCCCAGCATTTT.

V gene TRBV6-4 combines with J gene TRBJ2-3; 13 bases are shared with TRBD2. Looked up from germline, CDR1 is MRHNA and CDR2 is SNTAGT. The CDR3 totals 17 residues. The V and J ends lost 2 bases and 8 bases, in that order; junction bases with no gene match: 10. The CDR3: CASSDPLTSGRAGTQYF. In DNA, the CDR3 is TGTGCCAGCAGTGACCCTCTTACTAGCGGGAGGGCCGGTACGCAGTATTTT.

CDR3: CATARRSQDTQYF. CDR3 nucleotide sequence: TGTGCCACCGCGAGGCGCTCTCAGGATACGCAGTATTTT. This chain links TRBV6-6 with TRBJ2-3; D unclear. CDR1 and CDR2 (germline): MNHNY, SVGAGI (reference sequence). This CDR3 spans 13 amino acids. V lost 10 bases and J lost 6, with 17 bases in between.

The genes are TRBV11-2 and TRBJ1-2, with 7 bases fitting TRBD1. The CDR3 covers 15 residues. The V gene's germline CDR1 is SGHAT and CDR2 FQNNGV. J gave up 3 bases and V 6 bases, and 10 bases lay outside the gene matches. The CDR3 DNA sequence: TGTGCCAGCAGAACAATACAGGGGCCCTACTATGGCTACACCTTC. Translation: CASRTIQGPYYGYTF.

The chain uses TRBV28 and TRBJ1-2; tentative D call: TRBD1 (6 bases). Trimming stripped 2 bases from V and 3 bases from J, with 10 bases between. Per the germline V gene, CDR1 is MDHEN and CDR2 is SYDVKM. The CDR3 consists of 14 residues. The CDR3 sequence is CASSLDRKYYGYTF. CDR3 DNA sequence: TGTGCCAGCAGTTTAGACAGGAAATACTATGGCTACACCTTC.

V and J are TRBV28 and TRBJ2-5; 8 bases fit TRBD1. After removal of 5 bases from V and 5 bases from J, the junction contained 10 bases not matched to a gene. CDR1 MDHEN and CDR2 SYDVKM come from the germline V gene. The CDR3 is made up of 15 amino acids. CDR3 in DNA: TGTGCCAGCAGTAATACGATGGACAGGGCCGAGACCCAGTACTTC. Translated, it gives CASSNTMDRAETQYF.

The V call is TRBV3-1 (or the pseudogene TRBV3-2), the J call TRBJ2-7; 7 bases are shared with TRBD2. CDR1 is LGHDT, CDR2 YNNKEL, per germline (reference sequence). V was pared by 4 bases and J by 2 bases, with 8 bases of the junction left unmatched. This CDR3 spans 15 amino acids. The DNA of the CDR3 is TGTGCCAGCAGCCCCCGACTAGCAGAGACCTACGAGCAGTACTTC. As protein: CASSPRLAETYEQYF.